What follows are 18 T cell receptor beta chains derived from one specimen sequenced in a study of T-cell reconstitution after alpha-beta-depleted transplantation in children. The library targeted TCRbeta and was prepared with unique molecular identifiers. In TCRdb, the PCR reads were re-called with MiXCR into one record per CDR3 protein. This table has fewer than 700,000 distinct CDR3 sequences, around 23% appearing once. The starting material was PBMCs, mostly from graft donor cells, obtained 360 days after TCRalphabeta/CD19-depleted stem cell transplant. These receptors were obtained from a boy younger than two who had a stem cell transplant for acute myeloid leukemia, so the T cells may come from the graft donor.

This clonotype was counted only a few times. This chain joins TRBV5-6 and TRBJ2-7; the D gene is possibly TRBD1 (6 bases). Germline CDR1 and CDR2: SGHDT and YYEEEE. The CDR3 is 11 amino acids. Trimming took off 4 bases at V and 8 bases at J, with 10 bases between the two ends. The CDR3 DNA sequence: TGTGCCAGCAGCACCGGACAGAAGCAGTACTTC. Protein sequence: CASSTGQKQYF. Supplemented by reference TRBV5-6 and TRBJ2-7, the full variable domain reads DAGVTQSPTHLIKTRGQQVTLRCSPKSGHDTVSWYQQALGQGPQFIFQYYEEEERQRGNFPDRFSGHQFPNYSSELNVNALLLGDSALYLCASSTGQKQYFGPGTRLTVT.

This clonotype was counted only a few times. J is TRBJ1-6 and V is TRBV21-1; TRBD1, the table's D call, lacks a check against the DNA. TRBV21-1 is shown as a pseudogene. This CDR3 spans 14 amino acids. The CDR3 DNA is TGTGCCAGCAGCCCCCGGGGACACAATTCACCCCTCCACTTT. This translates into CASSPRGHNSPLHF.

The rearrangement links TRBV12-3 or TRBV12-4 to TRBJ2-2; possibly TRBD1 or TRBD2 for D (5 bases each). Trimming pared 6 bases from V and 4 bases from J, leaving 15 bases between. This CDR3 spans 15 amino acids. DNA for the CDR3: TGTGCCAGCAGACGGCCCCGGGACGCCACCGGGGAGCTGTTTTTT. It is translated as CASRRPRDATGELFF.

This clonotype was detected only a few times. In nucleotides, the CDR3 is TGTGCCAGCAGTTTCGGGCTAGCGGGGGCCAATGAGCAGTTCTTC. Protein: CASSFGLAGANEQFF. V and J are TRBV12-3 or TRBV12-4 and TRBJ2-1; 10 bases align to TRBD2. V shed 3 bases and J 6 bases; nucleotides not matched to a gene: 5. CDR3 length: 15 residues.

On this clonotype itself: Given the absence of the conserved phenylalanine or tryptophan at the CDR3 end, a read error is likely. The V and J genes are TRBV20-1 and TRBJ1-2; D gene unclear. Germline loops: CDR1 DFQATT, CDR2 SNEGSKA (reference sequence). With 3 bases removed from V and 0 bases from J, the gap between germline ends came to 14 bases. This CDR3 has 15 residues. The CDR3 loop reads CSARSHGETNYGYTY. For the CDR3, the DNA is TGCAGTGCTAGGTCACACGGGGAAACTAACTATGGCTACACCTAC.

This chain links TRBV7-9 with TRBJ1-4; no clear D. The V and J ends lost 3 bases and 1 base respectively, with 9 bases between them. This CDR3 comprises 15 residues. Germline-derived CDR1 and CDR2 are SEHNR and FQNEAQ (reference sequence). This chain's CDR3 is CASSFDGGTNEKLFF. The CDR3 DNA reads TGTGCCAGCAGCTTTGATGGAGGAACTAATGAAAAACTGTTTTTT.

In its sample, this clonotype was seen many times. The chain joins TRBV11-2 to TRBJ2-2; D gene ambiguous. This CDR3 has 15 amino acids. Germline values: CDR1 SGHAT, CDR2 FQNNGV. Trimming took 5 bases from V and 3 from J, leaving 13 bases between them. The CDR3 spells CASSLPPGYTGELFF. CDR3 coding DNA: TGTGCCAGCAGCCTTCCCCCCGGATACACCGGGGAGCTGTTTTTT.

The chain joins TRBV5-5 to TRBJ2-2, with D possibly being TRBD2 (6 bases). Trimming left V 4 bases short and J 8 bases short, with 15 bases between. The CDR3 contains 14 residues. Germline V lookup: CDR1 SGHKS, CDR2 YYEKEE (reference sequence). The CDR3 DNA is TGTGCCAGCAGCCCCACGGGGGTACGGGGGGAGCTGTTTTTT. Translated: CASSPTGVRGELFF.

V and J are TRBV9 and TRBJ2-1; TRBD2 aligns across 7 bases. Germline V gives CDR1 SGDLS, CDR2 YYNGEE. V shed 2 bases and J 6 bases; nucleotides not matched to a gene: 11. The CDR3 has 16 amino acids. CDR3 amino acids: CASSVLALATFNEQFF. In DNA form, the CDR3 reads TGTGCCAGCAGCGTCCTCGCACTAGCGACCTTCAATGAGCAGTTCTTC.

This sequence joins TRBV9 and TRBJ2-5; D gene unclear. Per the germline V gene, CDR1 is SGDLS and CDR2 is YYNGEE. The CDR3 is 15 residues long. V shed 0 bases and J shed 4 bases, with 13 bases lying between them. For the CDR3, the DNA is TGTGCCAGCAGCGTAGGTGCAGGTAGTGGAGAGACCCAGTACTTC. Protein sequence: CASSVGAGSGETQYF.

In DNA, the CDR3 is TGTGCCAGCAGTTACTCGTCGACAGGGGATTCCCAAGAGACCCAGTACTTC. This gives the protein CASSYSSTGDSQETQYF. The rearrangement joins TRBV6-2 or TRBV6-3 to TRBJ2-5, with 8 nucleotides matching TRBD1. V was pared by 0 bases and J by 1 base, with 7 bases of the junction left unmatched. The CDR3 has 17 residues. Germline CDR1 reads MNHEY; CDR2 reads SVGEGT.

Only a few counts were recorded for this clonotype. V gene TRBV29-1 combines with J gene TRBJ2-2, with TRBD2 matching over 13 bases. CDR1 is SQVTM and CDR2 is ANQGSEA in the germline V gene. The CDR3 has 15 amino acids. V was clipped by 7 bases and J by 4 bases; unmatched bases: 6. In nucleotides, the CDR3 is TGCAGCGCAGGACTAGCGGGGGCCTCCACCGGGGAGCTGTTTTTT. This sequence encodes CSAGLAGASTGELFF.

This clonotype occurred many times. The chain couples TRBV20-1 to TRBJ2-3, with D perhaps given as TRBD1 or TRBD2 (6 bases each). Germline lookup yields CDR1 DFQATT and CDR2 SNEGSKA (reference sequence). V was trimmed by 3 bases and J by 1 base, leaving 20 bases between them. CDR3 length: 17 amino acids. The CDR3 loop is CSASGESGARGTDTQYF. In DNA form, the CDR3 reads TGCAGTGCTAGCGGGGAGTCGGGGGCGAGGGGCACAGATACGCAGTATTTT.

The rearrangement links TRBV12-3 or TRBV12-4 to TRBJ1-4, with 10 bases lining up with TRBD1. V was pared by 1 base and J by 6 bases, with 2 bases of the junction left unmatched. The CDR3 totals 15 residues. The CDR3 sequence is CASSLGGQGYEKLFF. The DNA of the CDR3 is TGTGCCAGCAGTTTAGGGGGACAGGGGTATGAAAAACTGTTTTTT.

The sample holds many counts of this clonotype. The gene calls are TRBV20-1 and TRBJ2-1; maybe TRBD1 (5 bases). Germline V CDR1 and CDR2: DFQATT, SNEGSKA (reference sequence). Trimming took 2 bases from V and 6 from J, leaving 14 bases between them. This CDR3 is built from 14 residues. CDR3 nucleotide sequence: TGCAGTGCTAGAAGTCCCAGGGTGGGCAATGAGCAGTTCTTC. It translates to CSARSPRVGNEQFF.

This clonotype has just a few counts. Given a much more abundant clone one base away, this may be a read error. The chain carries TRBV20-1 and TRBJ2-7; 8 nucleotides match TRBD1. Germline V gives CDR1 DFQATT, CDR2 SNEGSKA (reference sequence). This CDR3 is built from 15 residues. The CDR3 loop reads CCARDSGTGLNEQYF. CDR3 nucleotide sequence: TGCTGTGCTAGAGATTCTGGGACAGGTCTAAACGAGCAGTACTTC.

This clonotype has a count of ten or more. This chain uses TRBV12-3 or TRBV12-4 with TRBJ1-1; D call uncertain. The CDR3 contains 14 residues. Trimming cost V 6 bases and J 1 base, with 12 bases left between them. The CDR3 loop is CASSLRGENTEAFF. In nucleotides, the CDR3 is TGTGCCAGCAGCCTCCGTGGGGAGAACACTGAAGCTTTCTTT.

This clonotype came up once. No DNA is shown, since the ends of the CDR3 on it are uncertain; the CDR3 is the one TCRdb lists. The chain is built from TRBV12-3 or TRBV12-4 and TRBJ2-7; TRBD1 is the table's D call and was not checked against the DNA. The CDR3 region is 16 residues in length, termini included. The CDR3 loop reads CASSFLAGGAGGRQYF.